What follows are 31 T cell receptor beta chains derived from one specimen sequenced in a study of blood T cell repertoires in COVID-19. Sequenced by immunoSEQ multiplex PCR; TCRdb stores in-frame clones only, minus some. The sample lists tens of thousands of clones; around 82% were seen once. Source material: peripheral blood. Receptor source: a man aged 55-75 years with COVID-19, enrolled during active disease.

J is TRBJ1-1 and V is TRBV5-6; 9 bases agree with TRBD1. The trim removed 0 bases at V and 5 bases at J, leaving 8 bases unmatched. CDR3 length: 16 amino acids. Germline V gene sequence: CDR1 SGHDT, CDR2 YYEEEE. The CDR3 DNA is TGTGCCAGCAGCTTGGCAGGGACAGGGAGGGGAACTGAAGCTTTCTTT. It yields the protein CASSLAGTGRGTEAFF.

J is TRBJ1-5 and V is TRBV6-1, with 7 nucleotides matching TRBD1. V dropped 2 bases and J dropped 2; count of bases not matched to a gene: 3. CDR3 length: 15 amino acids. Germline CDR1 and CDR2: MNHNS and SASEGT. CDR3 loop: CASSENRGGNQPQHF. Written as DNA, the CDR3 is TGTGCCAGCAGTGAAAACAGGGGAGGCAATCAGCCCCAGCATTTT.

V and J are TRBV28 and TRBJ1-2, with D unresolved. V was clipped by 6 bases and J by 4 bases, with 18 bases between them. From germline, CDR1 is MDHEN and CDR2 SYDVKM. The length of the CDR3 is 15 residues. CDR3 nucleotide sequence: TGTGCCAGCAGCCTCGGGAGGGCGAATGTCTATGGCTACACCTTC. Protein product: CASSLGRANVYGYTF.

The gene calls are TRBV6-6 and TRBJ1-6; D is possibly TRBD1 (5 bases). The germline V and J ends were trimmed by 8 bases and 7 bases, with 15 bases remaining between them. The CDR3 has 14 residues. Per the germline V gene, CDR1 is MNHNY and CDR2 is SVGAGI (reference sequence). CDR3 nucleotide sequence: TGTGCCAGCGTTGAGGGGCGGGAAAATTCACCCCTCCACTTT. Translating it yields CASVEGRENSPLHF.

The V and J genes are TRBV5-4 and TRBJ2-2; D possibly corresponds to TRBD2 (6 bases). CDR3 length: 15 residues. CDR1 SGHNT and CDR2 YYREEE come from the germline V gene (reference sequence). V was clipped by 4 bases and J by 5 bases, with 15 bases between them. The CDR3 DNA sequence: TGTGCCAGCAGCGCCCAACAGCGGGTTACCGGGGAGCTGTTTTTT. Its protein product is CASSAQQRVTGELFF.

V gene TRBV11-3 combines with J gene TRBJ1-1; possibly TRBD1 for D (5 bases). In germline, CDR1 is SGHNT, CDR2 YENEEA. The CDR3 has 17 amino acids. V lost 1 base and J lost 2, with 17 bases in between. CDR3 coding DNA: TGTGCCAGCAGCTTAGGATCGTGGGCGGGGGTTAACACTGAAGCTTTCTTT. Its protein product is CASSLGSWAGVNTEAFF. Combining the CDR3 with reference TRBV11-3 and TRBJ1-1 gives the whole variable domain EAGVVQSPRYKIIEKKQPVAFWCNPISGHNTLYWYLQNLGQGPELLIRYENEEAVDDSQLPKDRFSAERLKGVDSTLKIQPAELGDSAVYLCASSLGSWAGVNTEAFFGQGTRLTVV.

The chain employs TRBV9 and TRBJ2-1, with 7 bases aligning to TRBD2. Trimming removed 6 bases from V and 8 bases from J; junction bases left unmatched: 8. CDR1 and CDR2 (germline): SGDLS, YYNGEE. The CDR3 has 13 amino acids. This CDR3 is CASNPAGRDEQFF. The CDR3 DNA reads TGTGCCAGCAACCCAGCGGGACGGGATGAGCAGTTCTTC.

The rearrangement uses TRBV25-1 and TRBJ1-2, with D possibly TRBD1 on 5 matching bases. In germline, CDR1 is MGHDK, CDR2 SYGVNS. Trimming took off 6 bases at V and 8 bases at J, with 13 bases between the two ends. CDR3 size: 12 residues. The CDR3 DNA reads as TGTGCCAGCAGCCCCGGGGGTGTGGGCTACACCTTC. It encodes CASSPGGVGYTF.

The chain uses TRBV14 and TRBJ2-2, with a tentative D call TRBD2 (6 bases). The CDR3 is 14 residues long. The germline V and J ends were trimmed by 1 base and 6 bases, with 9 bases remaining between them. The germline gives CDR1 SGHDN, CDR2 FVKESK. In DNA form, the CDR3 reads TGTGCCAGCAGCCAAGTGGAGGGCGCCGGGGAGCTGTTTTTT. It codes for CASSQVEGAGELFF.

The count of this clone is one. The rearrangement links TRBV9 to TRBJ2-1, with 7 bases lining up with TRBD1. Per the germline V gene, CDR1 is SGDLS and CDR2 is YYNGEE. Losses at the gene ends were 6 bases for V and 7 bases for J; bases not matched to a gene: 4. The CDR3 has 12 amino acids. The CDR3 DNA is TGTGCCAGCAACCTACAGGGGAATGAGCAGTTCTTC. Amino acid sequence: CASNLQGNEQFF.

The chain joins TRBV5-6 to TRBJ1-4, with D perhaps matching TRBD1 (5 bases). Germline V gene sequence: CDR1 SGHDT, CDR2 YYEEEE. Deletions cut 2 bases from V and 8 bases from J, with 19 bases between. This CDR3 has 16 residues. CDR3 nucleotide sequence: TGTGCCAGCAGCTTATTCCGGGACTCAAAGGGCGAAAAACTGTTTTTT. It is translated as CASSLFRDSKGEKLFF.

The V call is TRBV29-1, the J call TRBJ1-1; D is uncertain. Germline V CDR1 and CDR2: SQVTM, ANQGSEA. The CDR3 runs to 13 residues. V was pared by 6 bases and J by 4 bases, with 15 bases between. The CDR3 reads CSVGEEVGTEAFF. The CDR3 DNA reads TGCAGCGTCGGTGAGGAGGTGGGCACTGAAGCTTTCTTT.

V gene TRBV7-3 combines with J gene TRBJ2-3, with 7 bases fitting TRBD2. The germline V gene has CDR1 SGHTA and CDR2 FQGTGA. With V trimmed by 5 bases and J by 0 bases, 8 bases remained unmatched. The CDR3 has 16 residues. This chain's CDR3 is CASSTSHGGSTDTQYF. In DNA form, the CDR3 reads TGTGCCAGCAGCACCTCGCACGGGGGGAGCACAGATACGCAGTATTTT. The variable domain in full, completed from reference TRBV7-3 and TRBJ2-3, reads GAGVSQTPSNKVTEKGKYVELRCDPISGHTALYWYRQSLGQGPEFLIYFQGTGAADDSGLPNDRFFAVRPEGSVSTLKIQRTERGDSAVYLCASSTSHGGSTDTQYFGPGTRLTVL.

This clone was seen a few times. The V gene is TRBV19, the J gene TRBJ2-1; 9 nucleotides align to TRBD2. CDR3 length equals 15 residues. V was pared by 6 bases and J by 6 bases, with 9 bases of the junction left unmatched. Germline V gene lookup returns CDR1 LNHDA and CDR2 SQIVND (reference sequence). CDR3 bases: TGTGCCAGTAGGCCATGGACTAGCGCGAGCAATGAGCAGTTCTTC. Translation: CASRPWTSASNEQFF. The whole variable domain, filled in from reference TRBV19 and TRBJ2-1, reads DGGITQSPKYLFRKEGQNVTLSCEQNLNHDAMYWYRQDPGQGLRLIYYSQIVNDFQKGDIAEGYSVSREKKESFPLTVTSAQKNPTAFYLCASRPWTSASNEQFFGPGTRLTVL.

The chain uses TRBV28 and TRBJ2-2, with 7 bases that match TRBD2. With 7 bases clipped from V and 2 bases from J, the junction kept 7 bases outside the gene matches. The CDR3 consists of 15 residues. Germline V gives CDR1 MDHEN, CDR2 SYDVKM. CDR3 loop: CASTLGGVNTGELFF. For the CDR3, the DNA is TGTGCCAGCACCCTGGGGGGGGTTAACACCGGGGAGCTGTTTTTT.

The chain uses TRBV4-2 and TRBJ1-3, with 9 bases fitting TRBD1. The CDR3 is 16 residues long. Trimming removed 4 bases from V and 3 bases from J; junction bases left unmatched: 7. Germline V gene lookup returns CDR1 LGHNA and CDR2 YNFKEQ. CDR3 in DNA: TGTGCCAGCAGCCCGGACAGGGGTAGGGGTGGAAACACCATATATTTT. It encodes CASSPDRGRGGNTIYF.

The chain uses TRBV7-9 and TRBJ2-2, with a tentative D call TRBD1 (6 bases). Trimming left V 4 bases short and J 6 bases short, with 24 bases between. CDR1 and CDR2 from the germline V gene are SEHNR and FQNEAQ (reference sequence). The CDR3 loop spans 18 amino acids. The chain's CDR3 is CASSSRRLTGQSPGELFF. The DNA of the CDR3 is TGTGCCAGCAGCTCTCGACGATTGACGGGACAAAGCCCCGGGGAGCTGTTTTTT.

The chain is built from TRBV6-4 and TRBJ1-2; 9 positions agree with TRBD1. The germline V gene has CDR1 MRHNA and CDR2 SNTAGT. The CDR3 totals 15 residues. V gave up 8 bases and J gave up 2 bases; unmatched junction bases: 9. The DNA for the CDR3 is TGTGCCAGCTCTAGGGACAGGGAAGGAAACTATGGCTACACCTTC. Residues: CASSRDREGNYGYTF.

V gene TRBV25-1 combines with J gene TRBJ2-1; TRBD2 aligns across 9 bases. This CDR3 region has 17 residues. Germline-derived CDR1 and CDR2 are MGHDK and SYGVNS. The trim removed 3 bases at V and 7 bases at J, leaving 13 bases unmatched. In DNA form, the CDR3 reads TGTGCCAGCAGTGACCCCGTTGGGGTAGCGGGAGCGAATGAGCAGTTCTTC. It codes for CASSDPVGVAGANEQFF.

This chain joins TRBV9 and TRBJ2-7; a weak D match, TRBD2 (6 bases). V gave up 4 bases and J gave up 2 bases, with 13 bases separating them. This CDR3 has 14 residues. Germline CDR1 is SGDLS and CDR2 is YYNGEE. CDR3 protein: CASSQTDYPYEQYF. The CDR3 region has the DNA TGTGCCAGCAGCCAAACGGACTACCCCTACGAGCAGTACTTC.

CDR3 sequence (DNA): TGTGCCAGCAGTGAAAGTGTAGGGGGCGGGCCAGATACGCAGTATTTT. Protein sequence: CASSESVGGGPDTQYF. This chain uses TRBV6-1 with TRBJ2-3, with 7 bases lining up with TRBD1. V lost 2 bases to trimming and J lost 4 bases; unmatched junction nucleotides: 9. Looked up from germline, CDR1 is MNHNS and CDR2 is SASEGT. This CDR3 is built from 16 residues.

This chain connects TRBV5-1 to TRBJ2-7, with D possibly matching TRBD2 (5 bases). The V gene's germline CDR1 is SGHRS and CDR2 YFSETQ. With 0 bases removed from V and 5 bases from J, the gap between germline ends came to 6 bases. This CDR3 contains 12 residues. For the CDR3, the DNA is TGCGCCAGCAGCTTGGACGGGGACGAGCAGTACTTC. Protein sequence: CASSLDGDEQYF.

This chain connects TRBV27 to TRBJ1-2, with 9 bases fitting TRBD1. The ends lost 6 bases at V and 5 bases at J; junction bases unmatched: 7. Germline lookup yields CDR1 MNHEY and CDR2 SMNVEV (reference sequence). The CDR3 covers 14 residues. The CDR3 region is CASSRDREGYGYTF. CDR3 bases: TGTGCCAGCAGCCGGGACAGGGAAGGGTATGGCTACACCTTC.

The genes are TRBV7-6 and TRBJ2-1, with 15 bases that match TRBD2. Losses at the gene ends were 2 bases for V and 6 bases for J; bases not matched to a gene: 2. The CDR3 extends over 16 amino acids. Germline CDR1 reads SGHVS; CDR2 reads FNYEAQ. The CDR3 loop is CASSLTGLAGGNEQFF. DNA for the CDR3: TGTGCCAGCAGCTTAACGGGACTAGCGGGAGGCAATGAGCAGTTCTTC.

This clone was recorded a few times. The chain uses TRBV10-3 and TRBJ1-2, with TRBD1 matching 10 bases. The CDR3 consists of 14 residues. Germline-derived CDR1 and CDR2 are ENHRY and SYGVKD. Trimming cost V 7 bases and J 8 bases; bases outside gene matches: 10. Here the CDR3 DNA reads TGTGCCATCACCTCCGGGACAGGGGCCCGCGGCTACACCTTC. As protein: CAITSGTGARGYTF.

The chain couples TRBV6-2 or TRBV6-3 to TRBJ2-7, with a tentative D call TRBD1 (7 bases). V lost 2 bases and J lost 6, with 17 bases in between. The length of the CDR3 is 15 residues. Germline values: CDR1 MNHEY, CDR2 SVGEGT. The CDR3 coding sequence is TGTGCCAGCAGTTACAGGGGGCAGGGAGGTGGCGAGCAGTACTTC. This translates into CASSYRGQGGGEQYF.

The gene calls are TRBV7-9 and TRBJ1-1; possible D gene TRBD1, 5 bases. This CDR3 has 16 residues. V was cut by 2 bases and J by 8 bases, with 21 bases left in between. Germline CDR1 reads SEHNR; CDR2 reads FQNEAQ (reference sequence). In DNA form, the CDR3 reads TGTGCCAGCAGCTTATCACGGGCAGGGAAGGTCGTCGAAGCTTTCTTT. Protein product: CASSLSRAGKVVEAFF.

This chain joins TRBV9 and TRBJ2-7; D might be TRBD2 (7 bases). Trimming stripped 4 bases from V and 3 bases from J, with 17 bases between. CDR1 is SGDLS and CDR2 is YYNGEE in the germline V gene. This CDR3 is 15 amino acids long. In DNA form, the CDR3 reads TGTGCCAGCAGCCCCGGGGAGGGGGGATTCTACGAGCAGTACTTC. This sequence encodes CASSPGEGGFYEQYF.

The V call is TRBV9, the J call TRBJ1-1, with TRBD1 matching over 7 bases. With 3 bases clipped from V and 0 bases from J, the junction kept 5 bases outside the gene matches. The CDR3 sequence is 15 residues long. Germline CDR1 SGDLS, CDR2 YYNGEE. The CDR3 loop reads CASSASGTVNTEAFF. The CDR3 DNA follows: TGTGCCAGCAGCGCCTCCGGGACAGTGAACACTGAAGCTTTCTTT.

This clone occurred once. The chain carries TRBV5-1 and TRBJ1-1, with a tentative D call TRBD1 (5 bases). Germline V gives CDR1 SGHRS, CDR2 YFSETQ. The CDR3 has 12 residues. V shed 4 bases and J shed 3 bases, with 7 bases lying between them. The CDR3 spells CASSQGDTEAFF. The DNA for the CDR3 is TGCGCCAGCAGCCAAGGGGACACTGAAGCTTTCTTT. Full variable domain (rest looked up from reference TRBV5-1 and TRBJ1-1): KAGVTQTPRYLIKTRGQQVTLSCSPISGHRSVSWYQQTPGQGLQFLFEYFSETQRNKGNFPGRFSGRQFSNSRSEMNVSTLELGDSALYLCASSQGDTEAFFGQGTRLTVV.

This rearrangement joins TRBV6-2 or TRBV6-3 to TRBJ2-3; 7 bases are a match to TRBD1. CDR1 MNHEY and CDR2 SVGEGT come from the germline V gene. After removal of 2 bases from V and 7 bases from J, the junction contained 9 bases not matched to a gene. This CDR3 region has 15 residues. CDR3 region: CASSYRGPRTNTQYF. DNA of the CDR3: TGTGCCAGCAGTTACAGGGGGCCCCGTACAAATACGCAGTATTTT.